This entry is about one T cell receptor beta chain. These data originate in a study of blood T cell repertoires in COVID-19. The overall study: COVID-19 samples, acute and convalescent, were from the United States, Italy and Spain. PBMCs, B-cell-depleted T cells, or T cells provided the cDNA or gDNA that made up the material.

Per the original methods: Estimation of nucleated cell counts relied on the amplification of reference gene primers. Here immunoSEQ multiplex PCR was the method, and the copy in TCRdb shows in-frame clones only, minus some. Clone size and V and J calls were adopted from that table, with D and trimming inferred from the DNA. The sample holds around 100,000 clones, about 80% seen once. The CDR3 runs 17 residues. The germline gives CDR1 LNHNV, CDR2 YYDKDF (reference sequence). V was shortened by 0 bases and J by 1 base, with 12 bases between the two germline ends. The clonotype originates from a man in his 60s with acute or convalescent COVID-19. This chain connects TRBV15 to TRBJ2-2, with unresolved D. Specimen: peripheral blood. The CDR3 DNA follows: TGTGCCACCAGCAGAGATCAGGCACAGCAGAACACCGGGGAGCTGTTTTTT. Translated: CATSRDQAQQNTGELFF.